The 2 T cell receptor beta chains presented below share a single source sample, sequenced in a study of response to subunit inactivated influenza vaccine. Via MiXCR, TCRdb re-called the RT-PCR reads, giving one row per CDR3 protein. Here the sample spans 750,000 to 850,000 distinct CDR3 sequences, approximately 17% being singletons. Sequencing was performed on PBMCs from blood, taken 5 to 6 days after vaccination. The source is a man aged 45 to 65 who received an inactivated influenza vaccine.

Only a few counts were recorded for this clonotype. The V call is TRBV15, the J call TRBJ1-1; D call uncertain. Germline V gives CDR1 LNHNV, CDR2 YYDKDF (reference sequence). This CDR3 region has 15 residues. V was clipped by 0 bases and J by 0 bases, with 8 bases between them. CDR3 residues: CATSRETAMNTEAFF. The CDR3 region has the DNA TGTGCCACCAGCAGAGAAACAGCAATGAACACTGAAGCTTTCTTT. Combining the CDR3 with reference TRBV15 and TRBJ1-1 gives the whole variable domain DAMVIQNPRYQVTQFGKPVTLSCSQTLNHNVMYWYQQKSSQAPKLLFHYYDKDFNNEADTPDNFQSRRPNTSFCFLDIRSPGLGDTAMYLCATSRETAMNTEAFFGQGTRLTVV.

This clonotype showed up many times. In DNA form, the CDR3 reads TGTGCCAGCAGTTACGGGACAGGGAAGAATGAGCAGTTCTTC. Translation: CASSYGTGKNEQFF. The chain has TRBV6-2 or TRBV6-3 and TRBJ2-1; 9 bases are a match to TRBD1. J lost 7 bases, V lost 2 bases, and 3 bases had no gene match. The CDR3 loop spans 14 amino acids. CDR1 and CDR2 (germline): MNHEY, SVGEGT.